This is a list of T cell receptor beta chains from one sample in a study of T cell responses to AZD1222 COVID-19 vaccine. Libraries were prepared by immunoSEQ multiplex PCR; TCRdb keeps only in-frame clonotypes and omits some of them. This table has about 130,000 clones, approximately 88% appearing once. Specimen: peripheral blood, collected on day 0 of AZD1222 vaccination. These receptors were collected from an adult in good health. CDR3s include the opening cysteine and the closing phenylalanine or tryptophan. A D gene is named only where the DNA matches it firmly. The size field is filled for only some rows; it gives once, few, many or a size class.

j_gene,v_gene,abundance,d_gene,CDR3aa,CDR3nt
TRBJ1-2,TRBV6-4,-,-,CASSDSRSRYYTF,TGTGCCAGCAGTGACTCAAGGTCCCGATACTACACCTTC
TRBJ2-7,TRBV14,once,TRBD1,CASSQPTGGFYEQYF,TGTGCCAGCAGCCAGCCGACAGGGGGCTTCTACGAGCAGTACTTC
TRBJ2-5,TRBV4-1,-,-,CASSQVGRVETQYF,TGCGCCAGCAGCCAAGTTGGCAGGGTCGAGACCCAGTACTTC
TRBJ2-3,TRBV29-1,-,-,CSGSGTPQYGTQYF,TGCAGTGGATCCGGGACTCCCCAATACGGTACGCAGTATTTT
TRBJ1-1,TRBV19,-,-,CASSIVAQVNTEAFF,TGTGCCAGTAGTATAGTCGCCCAGGTGAACACTGAAGCTTTCTTT
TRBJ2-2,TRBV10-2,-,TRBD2,CASRTSGGTGELFF,TGCGCCAGCAGAACTAGCGGGGGCACCGGGGAGCTGTTTTTT
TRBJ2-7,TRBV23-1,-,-,CASSALRRSSYEQYF,TGCGCCAGCAGTGCCCTCCGACGCTCTAGCTACGAGCAGTACTTC
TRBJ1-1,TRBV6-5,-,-,CASSSQLNTEAFF,TGTGCCAGCAGTTCCCAGTTGAACACTGAAGCTTTCTTT
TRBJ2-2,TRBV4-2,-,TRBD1,CPSSHDRGGLSGELFF,TGTCCCAGCAGCCACGACAGGGGGGGGTTGTCCGGGGAGCTGTTTTTT
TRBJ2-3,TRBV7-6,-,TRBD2,CASSLGGLAGEDTQYF,TGTGCCAGCAGCTTAGGGGGACTAGCGGGAGAGGATACGCAGTATTTT
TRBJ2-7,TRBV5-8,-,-,CASSFTSGHYEQYF,TGTGCCAGCAGCTTCACGTCAGGGCACTACGAGCAGTACTTC
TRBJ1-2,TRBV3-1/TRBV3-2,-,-,CASSPTENNGYTF,TGTGCCAGCAGCCCTACGGAGAACAATGGCTACACCTTC
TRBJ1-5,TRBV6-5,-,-,CASSYSRGYQPQHF,TGTGCCAGCAGTTACTCCCGGGGGTACCAGCCCCAGCATTTT
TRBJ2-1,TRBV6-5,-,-,CASSYGSAGNENEQFF,TGTGCCAGCAGTTACGGTTCGGCAGGGAACGAGAATGAGCAGTTCTTC
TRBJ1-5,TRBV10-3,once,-,CAISEGGDSQPQHF,TGTGCCATCAGTGAGGGTGGGGATAGTCAGCCCCAGCATTTT
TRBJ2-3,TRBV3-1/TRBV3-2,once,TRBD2,CASSRAGTSVPSTDTQYF,TGTGCCAGCAGCCGCGCCGGGACTAGCGTACCCAGCACAGATACGCAGTATTTT
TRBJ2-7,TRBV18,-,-,CASSSGTNSYEQYF,TGTGCCAGCTCATCCGGGACGAACTCCTACGAGCAGTACTTC
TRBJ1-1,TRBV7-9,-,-,CASSTGLFEIAFF,TGTGCCAGCAGTACGGGGCTGTTTGAGATAGCTTTCTTT
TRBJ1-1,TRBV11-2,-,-,CASSFFELGPSGTEAFF,TGTGCCAGCAGCTTTTTCGAACTTGGACCCTCGGGCACTGAAGCTTTCTTT
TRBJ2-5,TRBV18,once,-,CASSPLYSRGTETQYF,TGTGCCAGCTCACCACTTTATTCGCGGGGAACAGAGACCCAGTACTTC
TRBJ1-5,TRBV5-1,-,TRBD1,CASSFGQGVEPQHF,TGCGCCAGCAGCTTCGGACAGGGAGTGGAGCCCCAGCATTTT
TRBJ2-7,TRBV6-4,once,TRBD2,CASSPLDGAGRPWGRYEQYF,TGTGCCAGCAGTCCCCTCGATGGAGCGGGGCGCCCTTGGGGCCGCTACGAGCAGTACTTC
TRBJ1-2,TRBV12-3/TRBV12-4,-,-,CASSLVRLYGYTF,TGTGCCAGCAGTTTAGTGCGGCTGTATGGCTACACCTTC
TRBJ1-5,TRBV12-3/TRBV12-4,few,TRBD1,CASSLTGGKPQHF,TGTGCCAGCAGCTTGACAGGGGGAAAGCCCCAGCATTTT
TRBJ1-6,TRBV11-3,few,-,CASSLSGGASSPLHF,TGTGCCAGCAGCTTATCGGGGGGGGCTTCTTCACCCCTCCACTTT
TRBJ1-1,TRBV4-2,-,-,CASSQDQQRGTEAFF,TGTGCCAGCAGCCAAGATCAACAGAGGGGAACTGAAGCTTTCTTT
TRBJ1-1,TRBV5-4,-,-,CASSLGQAMNTEAFF,TGTGCCAGCAGCTTGGGCCAGGCGATGAACACTGAAGCTTTCTTT
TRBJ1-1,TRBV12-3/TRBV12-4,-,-,CASSLSPSLGAFF,TGTGCCAGCAGTTTAAGTCCCAGCCTTGGGGCTTTCTTT
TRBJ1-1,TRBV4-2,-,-,CASSLGNRNTEAFF,TGTGCCAGCAGCCTTGGAAATCGAAACACTGAAGCTTTCTTT
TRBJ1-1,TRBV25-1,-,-,CASRRGVNTEAFF,TGTGCCAGCAGGCGGGGAGTGAACACTGAAGCTTTCTTT
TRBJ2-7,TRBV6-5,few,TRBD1,CASSKDGTGGYEQYF,TGTGCCAGCTCCAAGGACGGGACAGGGGGCTACGAGCAGTACTTC
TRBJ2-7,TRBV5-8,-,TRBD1,CASHKTGSYEQYF,TGTGCCAGCCACAAGACAGGGTCCTACGAGCAGTACTTC
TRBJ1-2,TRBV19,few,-,CASSNPVIDYGYTF,TGTGCCAGTAGTAACCCGGTGATCGACTATGGCTACACCTTC
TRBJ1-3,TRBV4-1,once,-,CASSQGMDALGNTIYF,TGCGCCAGCAGCCAAGGAATGGACGCTCTTGGAAACACCATATATTTT
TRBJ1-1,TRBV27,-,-,CASKEAEAFF,TGTGCCAGCAAAGAGGCTGAAGCTTTCTTT
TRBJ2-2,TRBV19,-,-,CASSIGGDGTGELFF,TGTGCCAGTAGTATAGGCGGGGACGGGACCGGGGAGCTGTTTTTT
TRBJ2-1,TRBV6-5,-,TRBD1,CASSYSYRGTNEQFF,TGTGCCAGCAGTTACTCGTACAGGGGGACCAATGAGCAGTTCTTC